Following are 17 T cell receptor beta chains from one sample sequenced in a study of lymphopenia after photon versus proton radiotherapy. The table came from immunoSEQ multiplex PCR; TCRdb's copy has only in-frame clones and leaves some out. The table records about 50,000 clones, 92% of them present only once. The sample consisted of peripheral blood, taken from a patient treated with photon-based radiotherapy. Every receptor here comes from a middle-aged woman with cholangiocarcinoma.

This clone was counted once. The chain carries TRBV19 and TRBJ2-7, with no clear D. Per germline, CDR1 LNHDA and CDR2 SQIVND (reference sequence). The V end was cut by 4 bases, the J end by 0 bases, with 7 bases between. The CDR3 runs to 13 residues. The CDR3 loop reads CASSTDRSYEQYF. The CDR3 bases are TGTGCCAGTAGTACGGACCGCTCCTACGAGCAGTACTTC.

CDR3 region: CASSQEGSGLAGNEQFF. CDR3 bases: TGCGCCAGCAGCCAAGAAGGATCGGGACTAGCGGGTAATGAGCAGTTCTTC. This rearrangement joins TRBV4-1 to TRBJ2-1, with TRBD2 identical over 12 bases. Germline CDR1 MGHRA, CDR2 YSYEKL. Trimming removed 0 bases from V and 7 bases from J; junction bases left unmatched: 7. The CDR3 covers 17 residues.

The chain uses TRBV7-8 and TRBJ2-3; the D gene is possibly TRBD1 (5 bases). The V gene's germline CDR1 is SGHVS and CDR2 FQNEAQ. Trimming cost V 4 bases and J 1 base, with 18 bases left between them. This CDR3 comprises 17 residues. The CDR3 DNA reads TGTGCCAGCAGCTCCCGAATCCAGGGTTCCGGCACAGATACGCAGTATTTT. It codes for CASSSRIQGSGTDTQYF.

The V gene is TRBV29-1, the J gene TRBJ1-1; a weak D match, TRBD1 (6 bases). Trimming took off 4 bases at V and 0 bases at J, with 12 bases between the two ends. The CDR3 contains 14 residues. CDR1 and CDR2 from the germline V gene are SQVTM and ANQGSEA. The CDR3 region is CSVADRTMNTEAFF. As DNA, the CDR3 is TGCAGCGTTGCAGACAGGACCATGAACACTGAAGCTTTCTTT.

The V call is TRBV28, the J call TRBJ1-4; tentative D call: TRBD1 (6 bases). Germline lookup yields CDR1 MDHEN and CDR2 SYDVKM. The CDR3 is 13 amino acids. The V and J ends lost 6 bases and 4 bases respectively, with 9 bases between them. Here the CDR3 reads CASRGTNNEKLFF. CDR3 nucleotide sequence: TGTGCCAGCAGAGGGACAAATAATGAAAAACTGTTTTTT. Looking up the rest from reference TRBV28 and TRBJ1-4 gives the full variable domain: DVKVTQSSRYLVKRTGEKVFLECVQDMDHENMFWYRQDPGLGLRLIYFSYDVKMKEKGDIPEGYSVSREKKERFSLILESASTNQTSMYLCASRGTNNEKLFFGSGTQLSVL.

V usage is TRBV30 and J usage is TRBJ2-1, with 12 bases aligning to TRBD2. V shed 0 bases and J 9 bases; nucleotides not matched to a gene: 0. The CDR3 length is 13 residues. Looked up from germline, CDR1 is GTSNPN and CDR2 is SVGIG (reference sequence). Here the CDR3 DNA reads TGTGCCTGGAGTGTACTAGCGGGAGGTGAGCAGTTCTTC. Protein product: CAWSVLAGGEQFF. Drawing the rest from reference TRBV30 and TRBJ2-1, the complete variable domain is SQTIHQWPATLVQPVGSPLSLECTVEGTSNPNLYWYRQAAGRGLQLLFYSVGIGQISSEVPQNLSASRPQDRQFILSSKKLLLSDSGFYLCAWSVLAGGEQFFGPGTRLTVL.

This clone appeared a single time. CDR3 in DNA: TGTGCCAGCAGTATGGGTCCGGGGGTAGGTGGCTACACCTTC. Protein product: CASSMGPGVGGYTF. The chain carries TRBV6-6 and TRBJ1-2, with D possibly being TRBD1 (5 bases). CDR3 size: 14 residues. V lost 5 bases and J lost 7, with 17 bases in between. Germline V gene data show CDR1 as MNHNY and CDR2 as SVGAGI (reference sequence).

This clone has a single count. The chain carries TRBV11-3 and TRBJ1-1; D unclear. The V gene's germline CDR1 is SGHNT and CDR2 YENEEA. The CDR3 totals 15 residues. The V end lost 5 bases, the J end lost 4 bases, and 17 bases lay between the germline ends. The CDR3 region is CASSHRAPVATEAFF. As DNA, the CDR3 is TGTGCCAGCAGCCATAGGGCCCCCGTCGCCACTGAAGCTTTCTTT.

The chain employs TRBV5-1 and TRBJ1-2, with 9 nucleotides matching TRBD1. Germline CDR1 and CDR2: SGHRS and YFSETQ. The CDR3 has 13 residues. The trim removed 4 bases at V and 6 bases at J, leaving 4 bases unmatched. The CDR3 region has the DNA TGCGCCAGCAGCCTACAGGGGGCGCATGGCTACACCTTC. Translating gives CASSLQGAHGYTF.

This sequence joins TRBV7-9 and TRBJ2-2; D is uncertain. The length of the CDR3 is 10 residues. V was pared by 5 bases and J by 11 bases, with 6 bases between. Germline lookup yields CDR1 SEHNR and CDR2 FQNEAQ (reference sequence). In DNA form, the CDR3 reads TGTGCCAGCAGCCCCCCCGAGCTGTTTTTT. It yields the protein CASSPPELFF.

The rearrangement links TRBV7-2 to TRBJ2-5; D gene uncertain. This CDR3 spans 16 amino acids. V lost 1 base, J lost 1 base, and 13 bases lay in between. The germline CDR1 and CDR2 sequences are SGHTA and FQGNSA. DNA of the CDR3: TGTGCCAGCAGCTTAGTCGTCGACCCGTTCCAAGAGACCCAGTACTTC. Protein: CASSLVVDPFQETQYF.

The chain joins TRBV29-1 to TRBJ1-1; D not certain. V gave up 4 bases and J gave up 3 bases, with 6 bases separating them. The CDR3 spans 11 residues. CDR1 SQVTM and CDR2 ANQGSEA come from the germline V gene. As DNA, the CDR3 is TGCAGCGTTGTTGGTGACACTGAAGCTTTCTTT. Its protein product is CSVVGDTEAFF.

The chain is built from TRBV11-2 and TRBJ2-5; 7 positions agree with TRBD2. Trimming cost V 4 bases and J 2 bases; bases outside gene matches: 10. Germline V gene data show CDR1 as SGHAT and CDR2 as FQNNGV. This CDR3 comprises 16 residues. This CDR3 is CASSSRPSGEQETQYF. CDR3 nucleotides: TGTGCCAGCAGCTCTAGGCCTAGCGGAGAGCAAGAGACCCAGTACTTC.

This chain connects TRBV13 to TRBJ2-7, with D unresolved. The CDR3 runs to 12 residues. From germline, CDR1 is PRHDT and CDR2 FYEKMQ (reference sequence). Trimming left V 3 bases short and J 0 bases short, with 3 bases between. The DNA for the CDR3 is TGTGCCAGCAGCTTGACCTCCTACGAGCAGTACTTC. Translation: CASSLTSYEQYF.

This sequence joins TRBV6-5 and TRBJ2-6, with D uncertain. V lost 2 bases to trimming and J lost 0 bases, with 5 bases between them. The V gene's germline CDR1 is MNHEY and CDR2 SVGAGI. The CDR3 is made up of 15 amino acids. CDR3 in DNA: TGTGCCAGCAGTTACAAGGACTCTGGGGCCAACGTCCTGACTTTC. This gives the protein CASSYKDSGANVLTF.

To note about this clone: At one boundary the junction diverges from the germline segment, which might be a read error. The V and J genes are TRBV2 and TRBJ1-2; a possible D gene is TRBD1 (6 bases). Germline-derived CDR1 and CDR2 are SNHLY and FYNNEI. CDR3 length: 14 residues. The CDR3 nucleotides are TGTGCCAGCATTGAACAGGGTGGAGCCTATGGCTACACCTTC. As protein: CASIEQGGAYGYTF. Together with reference TRBV2 and TRBJ1-2, the CDR3 gives the full variable domain: EPEVTQTPSHQVTQMGQEVILRCVPISNHLYFYWYRQILGQKVEFLVSFYNNEISEKSEIFDDQFSVERPDGSNFTLKIRSTKLEDSAMYFCASIEQGGAYGYTFGSGTRLTVV.

This chain links TRBV5-6 with TRBJ2-2; 9 bases align to TRBD1. CDR3 length equals 15 residues. Losses at the gene ends were 0 bases for V and 6 bases for J; bases not matched to a gene: 3. Germline lookup yields CDR1 SGHDT and CDR2 YYEEEE. The CDR3 sequence: CASSLGDRGSGELFF. CDR3 nucleotides: TGTGCCAGCAGCTTGGGCGACAGGGGGTCCGGGGAGCTGTTTTTT.